These T cell receptor beta chains were read from a single sample in a study of T cell responses to AZD1222 COVID-19 vaccine. The method was immunoSEQ multiplex PCR; TCRdb's version includes in-frame clones alone and lacks a portion of them. The sample holds 150,000 to 200,000 clones; 85% to 95% are singletons and the top ten take 3.6%. The sample in question was peripheral blood, obtained 28 days after the second dose of the MenACWY control vaccine. The receptors come from an adult who received the MenACWY meningococcal vaccine as a control. Each CDR3 is given with its conserved first and last residue. The order of the fields is J gene, V gene, D gene, clone size, CDR3 DNA, CDR3 protein. D genes are given only for firm matches. Clone size, where shown, is once, few, many, or a class for clones that have expanded.

TRBJ1-1,TRBV11-2,-,-,TGTGCCAGCAGCTTAGGTGGGATCACCCGGGGGACTGAAGCTTTCTTT,CASSLGGITRGTEAFF
TRBJ2-7,TRBV5-1,TRBD2,-,TGCGCCAGCAGCTTGTTTAGCGGGCATACCTACGAGCAGTACTTC,CASSLFSGHTYEQYF
TRBJ2-2,TRBV24-1,TRBD2,-,TGTGCCACCAGTGCCCGCCTAGCGGGATGGTCCGGGGAGCTGTTTTTT,CATSARLAGWSGELFF
TRBJ2-5,TRBV5-6,TRBD2,-,TGTGCCAGCAGCTTGCTAGCGGGAGTCCAAGAGACCCAGTACTTC,CASSLLAGVQETQYF
TRBJ2-7,TRBV29-1,TRBD1,-,TGCAGCGTTGCCTTGTGGGACAGGGGGAGCGAGCAGTACTTC,CSVALWDRGSEQYF
TRBJ2-7,TRBV25-1,-,-,TGTGCCAGCAAAACCACCTACGAGCAGTACTTC,CASKTTYEQYF
TRBJ2-7,TRBV7-2,TRBD2,-,TGTGCCAGCAGCCCAGGAGGAATCACTAGCGGGAGAGGCCACGAGCAGTACTTC,CASSPGGITSGRGHEQYF
TRBJ1-2,TRBV9,-,once,TGTGCCAGCAGCCCCCGGTCGAACTATGGCTACACCTTC,CASSPRSNYGYTF
TRBJ1-1,TRBV6-2/TRBV6-3,-,-,TGTGCCAGCAGTCCCCCCCAGGGGCCGGGGACTGAAGCTTTCTTT,CASSPPQGPGTEAFF
TRBJ2-5,TRBV11-3,TRBD1,-,TGTGCCAGCAGCTTAGGGACAGGGGACTCCCAAGAGACCCAGTACTTC,CASSLGTGDSQETQYF
TRBJ1-1,TRBV11-2,-,once,TGTGCCAGCAGCACGCTGATCGGGGCGGTGGGCACTGAAGCTTTCTTT,CASSTLIGAVGTEAFF
TRBJ1-1,TRBV11-2,TRBD1,-,TGTGCCAGCAGCTCGGGACAGGGGACTGAAGCTTTCTTT,CASSSGQGTEAFF
TRBJ2-6,TRBV29-1,-,few,TGCAGCGTTGAACCCCTCTTTACAGTTCCCTCTGGGGCCAACGTCCTGACTTTC,CSVEPLFTVPSGANVLTF
TRBJ1-1,TRBV30,TRBD1,-,TGTGCCTGGACACCAGGGGGTGGCGCTGAAGCTTTCTTT,CAWTPGGGAEAFF
TRBJ1-1,TRBV10-3,-,-,TGTGCCATCAGTGAAGTCTCAGGGGCGAACACTGAAGCTTTCTTT,CAISEVSGANTEAFF
TRBJ1-3,TRBV5-6,-,-,TGTGCCAGCAGCTTGCAACTAGCTGGAAACACCATATATTTT,CASSLQLAGNTIYF
TRBJ2-1,TRBV19,-,-,TGTGCCAGTAGAGACGGTTGGCGGAACAATGAGCAGTTCTTC,CASRDGWRNNEQFF
TRBJ1-6,TRBV30,-,-,TGTGCCTGGAGTGTAGTGGCAGGGAGGGACTCACCCCTCCACTTT,CAWSVVAGRDSPLHF
TRBJ2-1,TRBV18,-,-,TGTGCCAGCTCACCACGTTTACAGGGCGACAATGAGCAGTTCTTC,CASSPRLQGDNEQFF
TRBJ1-2,TRBV19,TRBD1,-,TGTGCCAGTAGTGGGACAGAGTATGGCTACACCTTC,CASSGTEYGYTF
TRBJ1-2,TRBV24-1,TRBD1,-,TGTGCCACCAGTGATTTGCGGACAGGGGATGGCTACACCTTC,CATSDLRTGDGYTF
TRBJ1-5,TRBV19,-,-,TGTGCCACTCAAAGGGGCAATCAGCCCCAGCATTTT,CATQRGNQPQHF
TRBJ2-3,TRBV19,TRBD2,-,TGTGCCAGTAGTCTTAGCGGGAGAACCCTGGACACGCAGTATTTT,CASSLSGRTLDTQYF
TRBJ2-7,TRBV27,TRBD2,-,TGTGCCAGCAGTTTATCCCCAGCGGGAGTTCAATCCTACGAGCAGTACTTC,CASSLSPAGVQSYEQYF
TRBJ2-7,TRBV2,TRBD1,-,TGTGCCAGCAGAGAGCCGGGACAGGGGGCCAACTACGAGCAGTACTTC,CASREPGQGANYEQYF
TRBJ2-7,TRBV6-6,-,-,TGTGCCAGCAGTTACTTTACCAGGGGGGACTCCTACGAGCAGTACTTC,CASSYFTRGDSYEQYF
TRBJ1-3,TRBV28,-,-,TGTGCCAGCAGAAAGCACGGTGTAGCTGGAAACACCATATATTTT,CASRKHGVAGNTIYF